This T cell receptor beta chain derives from a study of shared clonotypes between healthy human individuals. Study-level results: Clonotype sharing across a few donors was observed for about 5.2% of naive CD4 clonotypes.

As regards this clone: Its antigen is undetermined.

Here immunoSEQ multiplex PCR was the method, and the copy in TCRdb shows in-frame clones only, minus some. There are over a million clones in the sample; roughly 96% occur only once, and roughly 1.1% lies in the top ten. The V segment lost 1 base and the J segment 0 bases; nucleotides outside the gene matches: 4. The CDR3 consists of 16 residues. Germline V gene sequence: CDR1 SGHVS, CDR2 FNYEAQ. The TCR was taken from a young man in good health. J is TRBJ2-7 and V is TRBV7-6, with TRBD2 matching 9 bases. Specimen: naive CD4+ T cells sorted from blood. The subset denotes: CD45RA+ positively selected. The CDR3 bases are TGTGCCAGCAGCTTAGTACTAGCGGGTATCTCCTACGAGCAGTACTTC. It codes for CASSLVLAGISYEQYF.